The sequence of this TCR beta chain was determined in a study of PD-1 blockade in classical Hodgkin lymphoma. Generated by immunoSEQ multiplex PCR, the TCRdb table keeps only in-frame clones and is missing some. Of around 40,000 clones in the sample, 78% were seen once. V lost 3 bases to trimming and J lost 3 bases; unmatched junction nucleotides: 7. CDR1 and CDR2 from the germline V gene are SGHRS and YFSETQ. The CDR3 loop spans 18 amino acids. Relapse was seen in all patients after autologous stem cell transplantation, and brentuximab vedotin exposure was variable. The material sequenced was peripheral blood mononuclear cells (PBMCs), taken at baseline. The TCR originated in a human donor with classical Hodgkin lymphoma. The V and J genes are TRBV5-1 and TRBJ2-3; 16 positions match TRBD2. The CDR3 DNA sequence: TGCGCCAGCAGCTGGGAGGGACTAGCGGGGGGGCGAACAGATACGCAGTATTTT. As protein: CASSWEGLAGGRTDTQYF.